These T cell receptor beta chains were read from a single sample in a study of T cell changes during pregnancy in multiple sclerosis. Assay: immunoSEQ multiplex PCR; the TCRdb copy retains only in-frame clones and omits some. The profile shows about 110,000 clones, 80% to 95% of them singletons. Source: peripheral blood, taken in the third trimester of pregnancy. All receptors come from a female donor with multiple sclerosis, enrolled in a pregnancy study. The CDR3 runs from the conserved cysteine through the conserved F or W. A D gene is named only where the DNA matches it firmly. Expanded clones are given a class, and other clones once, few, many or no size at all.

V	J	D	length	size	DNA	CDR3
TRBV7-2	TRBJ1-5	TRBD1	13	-	TGTGCCAGCAGCAAGGACAGGGTTCAGCCCCAGCATTTT	CASSKDRVQPQHF
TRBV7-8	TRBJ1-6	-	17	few	TGTGCCAGCAGCTTAGCTGTGGGGGGTTCCAATAATTCACCCCTCCACTTT	CASSLAVGGSNNSPLHF
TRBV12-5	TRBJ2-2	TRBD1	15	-	TGTGCTAGTGGCTCGGGACAGGGGGCTGGCGGGGAGCTGTTTTTT	CASGSGQGAGGELFF
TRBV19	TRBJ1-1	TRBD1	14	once	TGTGCCAGTAGGTCAACAGGGGGAAGCACTGAAGCTTTCTTT	CASRSTGGSTEAFF
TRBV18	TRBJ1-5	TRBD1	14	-	TGTGCCAGCTCATTTCGACAGGGGGATCAGCCCCAGCATTTT	CASSFRQGDQPQHF
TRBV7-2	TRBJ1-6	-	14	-	TGTGCCAGCAGCTTAGCAGGGGTGAATTCACCCCTCCACTTT	CASSLAGVNSPLHF
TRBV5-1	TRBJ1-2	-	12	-	TGCGCCAGCAGCTTTGGCAGGGCAGGCTACACCTTC	CASSFGRAGYTF
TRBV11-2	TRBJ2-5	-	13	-	TGTGCCAGCAGCTTCGGTAGTCGGGAGACCCAGTACTTC	CASSFGSRETQYF
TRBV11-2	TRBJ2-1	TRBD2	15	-	TGTGCCAGCAGCTTGGAGGGACTAGCGAGCAATGAGCAGTTCTTC	CASSLEGLASNEQFF
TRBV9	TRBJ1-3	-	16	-	TGTGCCAGCAGCGTAGTAGAGGGTCCGGACGGAAACACCATATATTTT	CASSVVEGPDGNTIYF
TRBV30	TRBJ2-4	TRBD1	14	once	TGTGCCTGGATCGAAGGACAGGGGCAAAACATTCAGTACTTC	CAWIEGQGQNIQYF
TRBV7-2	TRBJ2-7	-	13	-	TGTGCCAGCAGCCCGGAGACAGGGAGGGAGCAGTACTTC	CASSPETGREQYF
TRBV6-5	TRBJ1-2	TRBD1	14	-	TGTGCCAGCAGTGCGGACAGGGAGCCCTATGGCTACACCTTC	CASSADREPYGYTF
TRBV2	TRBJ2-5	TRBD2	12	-	TGTGCCAGCAATTCCGGGGGGGGTGGGTGGTACTTC	CASNSGGGGWYF
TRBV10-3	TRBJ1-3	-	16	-	TGTGCCATCAGTGAATTAGGACAGAGCTCTGGAAACACCATATATTTT	CAISELGQSSGNTIYF
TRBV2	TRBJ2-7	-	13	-	TGTGCCAGCAGTGACGGGGGATCGTCCAAGCAGTACTTC	CASSDGGSSKQYF
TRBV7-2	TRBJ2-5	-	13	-	TGTGCCAGCAGCTTAGCGGGCGCAGAGACCCAGTACTTC	CASSLAGAETQYF
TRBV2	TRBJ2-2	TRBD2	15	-	TGTGCCAGCAGTGAAGCTAGCGGGATCACCGGGGAGCTGTTTTTT	CASSEASGITGELFF
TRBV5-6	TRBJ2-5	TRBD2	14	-	TGTGCCAGCAGCTTGGTCCAGCGGGGAGAGACCCAGTACTTC	CASSLVQRGETQYF
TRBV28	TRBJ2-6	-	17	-	TGTGCCAGCAGTTTGGCCAGGGGAAGCTCTGGGGCCAACGTCCTGACTTTC	CASSLARGSSGANVLTF
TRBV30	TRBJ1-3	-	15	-	TGTGCCTGGAGCCAAGTCAGGGCGGTGGGAAACACCATATATTTT	CAWSQVRAVGNTIYF
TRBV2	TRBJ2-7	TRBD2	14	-	TGTGCCAGCAGGCTGGGACTAGCCGGCGACGAGCAGTACTTC	CASRLGLAGDEQYF
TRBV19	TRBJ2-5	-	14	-	TGTGCCAGTAGTACGGGCCAGGGTCAAGAGACCCAGTACTTC	CASSTGQGQETQYF
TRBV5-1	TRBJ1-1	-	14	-	TGCGCCAGCAGCTTTAGCCTCTCGAACACTGAAGCTTTCTTT	CASSFSLSNTEAFF